These T cell receptor beta chains were read from a single sample in a study of PD-L1 blockade in urothelial cancer. Libraries were prepared by immunoSEQ multiplex PCR; TCRdb keeps only in-frame clonotypes and omits some of them. This sample has 70,000 to 90,000 clones, with more than 75% found just once. Here the sequenced sample was PBMCs, taken around atezolizumab (anti-PD-L1) treatment. These receptor sequences come from a man in his sixties with urothelial cancer. CDR3s include the opening cysteine and the closing phenylalanine or tryptophan. The D gene is left open where the match is weak. Clone size, where shown, is once, few, many, or a class for clones that have expanded.

-	TRBV5-1	-	14	TRBJ1-1	CASSLGGGTTEAFF	TGCGCCAGCAGCTTGGGCGGGGGGACCACTGAAGCTTTCTTT
TRBD1	TRBV4-1	once	14	TRBJ2-7	CASSHAGGKYEQYF	TGCGCCAGCAGCCACGCAGGGGGCAAGTACGAGCAGTACTTC
-	TRBV28	-	19	TRBJ2-7	CASSFGALRGGRRGYEQYF	TGTGCCAGCAGTTTTGGGGCGTTAAGGGGGGGGCGAAGGGGCTACGAGCAGTACTTC
-	TRBV6-5	-	15	TRBJ1-3	CASRDSGDSGNTIYF	TGTGCCAGCAGGGACTCAGGGGACTCTGGAAACACCATATATTTT
-	TRBV5-6	-	14	TRBJ2-2	CASSLSSGTGELFF	TGTGCCAGCAGCTTGTCATCGGGGACCGGGGAGCTGTTTTTT
-	TRBV7-6	-	15	TRBJ2-1	CASSPFREWMNEQFF	TGTGCCAGCAGCCCCTTTCGGGAGTGGATGAATGAGCAGTTCTTC
-	TRBV5-1	-	14	TRBJ2-2	CASSDRSNTGELFF	TGCGCCAGCAGCGACAGGAGTAACACCGGGGAGCTGTTTTTT
-	TRBV7-9	-	13	TRBJ2-5	CASRDRYQETQYF	TGTGCCAGCCGAGATCGGTACCAAGAGACCCAGTACTTC
TRBD1	TRBV18	few	14	TRBJ1-2	CASSPDRADYGYTF	TGTGCCAGCTCACCGGACAGGGCGGACTATGGCTACACCTTC
-	TRBV4-3	-	17	TRBJ2-3	CASSQGLGAASTDTQYF	TGCGCCAGCAGCCAAGGGTTGGGGGCGGCTAGCACAGATACGCAGTATTTT
TRBD2	TRBV27	-	13	TRBJ2-2	CATREGVVGELFF	TGTGCCACCCGGGAGGGAGTGGTCGGGGAGCTGTTTTTT
TRBD1	TRBV6-5	-	14	TRBJ1-1	CASSYDRENTEAFF	TGTGCCAGCAGTTACGACAGGGAGAACACTGAAGCTTTCTTT
TRBD2	TRBV29-1	-	13	TRBJ2-1	CTGLAGGRNEQFF	TGCACCGGCCTAGCGGGAGGGAGAAATGAGCAGTTCTTC